What follows are 24 T cell receptor beta chains derived from one specimen sequenced in a study of blood T cell repertoires in COVID-19 (dated by TCRdb to about 2020). Preparation of the library involved the immunoSEQ multiplex PCR assay. The immuneACCESS repertoire file appears here via TCRdb, limited to in-frame rearrangements. These files lack a portion of the clones; in checked studies, under half of the deficit traces to unresolved V genes, and the cause of the others is not known. The sample data list about 76,000 clones, and approximately 80% of these were observed just once. Jointly, the top ten make up less than 45% of the sample. Sequencing was done on a sample of peripheral blood. The receptors were gathered from a man aged 80 or over with acute or convalescent COVID-19.

This rearrangement joins TRBV10-3 to TRBJ1-1, with 7 nucleotides matching TRBD1. CDR1 and CDR2 (germline): ENHRY, SYGVKD. The CDR3 contains 12 residues. The V gene end was trimmed by 6 bases and the J gene end by 7 bases; junction bases not matched to a gene: 5. In nucleotides, the CDR3 is TGTGCCATCAGAGGGGGCCAGGGTGAAGCTTTCTTT. This gives the protein CAIRGGQGEAFF.

The chain carries TRBV6-4 and TRBJ1-5, with 10 bases matching TRBD1. Germline CDR1 is MRHNA and CDR2 is SNTAGT. V lost 6 bases to trimming and J lost 5 bases; unmatched junction nucleotides: 10. The CDR3 loop spans 16 amino acids. CDR3 amino acids: CASRTRQGAYHQPQHF. In DNA, the CDR3 is TGTGCCAGCAGAACTCGACAGGGGGCTTATCATCAGCCCCAGCATTTT.

This clone was seen more than once but under ten times. The chain links TRBV3-1 (or the pseudogene TRBV3-2) to TRBJ1-1, with TRBD1 matching 9 bases. CDR1 and CDR2 from the germline V gene are LGHDT and YNNKEL (reference sequence). Trimming at V came to 4 bases and at J to 5 bases, leaving 8 bases not matched to a gene. The CDR3 length is 15 residues. The chain's CDR3 is CASSRIGTGRTEAFF. The CDR3 nucleotides read TGTGCCAGCAGCCGAATCGGGACAGGGAGAACTGAAGCTTTCTTT.

This clone was found once. V is TRBV7-8 and J is TRBJ2-2; 8 positions match TRBD1. V dropped 2 bases and J dropped 7; count of bases not matched to a gene: 9. This CDR3 is built from 16 residues. The germline CDR1 and CDR2 sequences are SGHVS and FQNEAQ. The CDR3 reads CASSLITGQEVGELFF. The DNA for the CDR3 is TGTGCCAGCAGCTTAATTACGGGACAGGAGGTCGGGGAGCTGTTTTTT.

The chain couples TRBV28 to TRBJ2-6; the D is unclear. Germline CDR1 MDHEN, CDR2 SYDVKM. CDR3 length: 16 residues. Trimming cost V 7 bases and J 0 bases, with 13 bases left between them. The CDR3 loop is CASTPIPLSGANVLTF. CDR3 DNA sequence: TGTGCCAGCACCCCCATTCCACTCTCTGGGGCCAACGTCCTGACTTTC.

The chain is built from TRBV30 and TRBJ1-4; 7 bases match TRBD1. J was trimmed by 8 bases and V by 6 bases; bases with no gene match: 6. From germline, CDR1 is GTSNPN and CDR2 SVGIG (reference sequence). The CDR3 loop spans 12 amino acids. CDR3 amino acids: CACGDSREKLFF. CDR3 sequence (DNA): TGTGCCTGTGGGGACAGCCGCGAAAAACTGTTTTTT.

The chain uses TRBV21-1 and TRBJ2-3; the D call of TRBD2 is as the table states it, not checked on the DNA. TRBV21-1 is an annotated pseudogene. The CDR3 consists of 14 residues. Here the CDR3 reads CASSKEPGPGTQYF. The CDR3 DNA reads as TGTGCCAGCAGCAAAGAACCGGGTCCCGGTACGCAGTATTTT.

A few counts support this clone. V and J are TRBV29-1 and TRBJ2-3; TRBD2 matches 7 bases. CDR1 is SQVTM, CDR2 ANQGSEA, per germline. This CDR3 comprises 15 residues. V was clipped by 3 bases and J by 1 base; unmatched bases: 7. CDR3 protein: CSVETSTSGTDTQYF. In DNA form, the CDR3 reads TGCAGCGTTGAGACTAGCACTAGTGGCACAGATACGCAGTATTTT.

The chain carries TRBV4-1 and TRBJ2-3; 8 bases are shared with TRBD1. Germline CDR1 and CDR2: MGHRA and YSYEKL. The CDR3 covers 14 residues. J was trimmed by 3 bases and V by 4 bases; bases with no gene match: 3. This CDR3 is CASSRRQGTDTQYF. The CDR3 coding sequence is TGCGCCAGCAGCCGCAGACAGGGGACAGATACGCAGTATTTT.

CDR3 sequence: CASSLNGGRGDTQYF. In DNA, the CDR3 is TGTGCCAGCAGCTTAAACGGCGGGAGGGGAGATACGCAGTATTTT. The chain combines TRBV7-3 with TRBJ2-3; TRBD2 matches 9 bases. The CDR3 runs to 15 residues. Germline loops: CDR1 SGHTA, CDR2 FQGTGA. V lost 1 base to trimming and J lost 5 bases; unmatched junction nucleotides: 4.

This clone showed up just once. The chain joins TRBV15 to TRBJ1-3, with D hard to call. This CDR3 comprises 20 residues. V was trimmed by 0 bases and J by 0 bases, leaving 21 bases between them. Per the germline V gene, CDR1 is LNHNV and CDR2 is YYDKDF (reference sequence). CDR3 DNA: TGTGCCACCAGCAGAGATAGCCTGCCGGGGTACGGAGTCTCTGGAAACACCATATATTTT. Residues: CATSRDSLPGYGVSGNTIYF.

This clone has just a few counts. This chain joins TRBV12-3 or TRBV12-4 and TRBJ1-5; perhaps TRBD1 as D (5 bases). CDR3 size: 13 residues. V lost 5 bases and J 4 bases, leaving 9 bases between the germline ends. Written as DNA, the CDR3 is TGTGCCAGCAGTACGACAGTGAATCAGCCCCAGCATTTT. It specifies CASSTTVNQPQHF.

The rearrangement uses TRBV7-2 and TRBJ2-7; no definite D call. This CDR3 has 12 amino acids. V was trimmed by 1 base and J by 3 bases, leaving 4 bases between them. Germline lookup yields CDR1 SGHTA and CDR2 FQGNSA. CDR3 loop: CASSLVSYEQYF. The CDR3 nucleotides are TGTGCCAGCAGCTTAGTCAGCTACGAGCAGTACTTC.

The V call is TRBV10-3, the J call TRBJ2-5, with TRBD2 matching over 10 bases. Germline V lookup: CDR1 ENHRY, CDR2 SYGVKD. Germline trimming cut 10 bases from V and 4 bases from J; bases unmatched to any gene: 9. This CDR3 contains 14 residues. CDR3 amino acids: CATAGGGGAETQYF. The CDR3 DNA is TGTGCCACAGCGGGGGGGGGAGGAGCAGAGACCCAGTACTTC.

The gene calls are TRBV5-1 and TRBJ2-7; D is ambiguous. This CDR3 is built from 12 residues. Germline lookup yields CDR1 SGHRS and CDR2 YFSETQ. V was trimmed by 4 bases and J by 4 bases, leaving 9 bases between them. The CDR3 bases are TGCGCCAGCAGCCCCGACATTTACGAGCAGTACTTC. Amino acid sequence: CASSPDIYEQYF.

The chain has TRBV14 and TRBJ1-2; TRBD1 agrees at 10 bases. The CDR3 is made up of 15 amino acids. Unmatched junction bases numbered 10, after V lost 4 bases and J lost 8 bases. Germline values: CDR1 SGHDN, CDR2 FVKESK. In nucleotides, the CDR3 is TGTGCCAGCAGCCGTCTGGGACAGGGGTCCCTCGGCTACACCTTC. Residues: CASSRLGQGSLGYTF.

The chain recombines TRBV3-1 (or the pseudogene TRBV3-2) with TRBJ1-2; D call uncertain. The germline CDR1 and CDR2 sequences are LGHDT and YNNKEL (reference sequence). CDR3 length: 15 amino acids. The germline V and J ends were trimmed by 0 bases and 0 bases, with 8 bases remaining between them. This CDR3 reads CASSQESGANYGYTF. As DNA, the CDR3 is TGTGCCAGCAGCCAAGAATCGGGAGCTAACTATGGCTACACCTTC.

This chain links TRBV9 with TRBJ2-7; possibly TRBD1 for D (5 bases). Germline loops: CDR1 SGDLS, CDR2 YYNGEE. V lost 2 bases to trimming and J lost 6 bases, with 18 bases between them. CDR3 size: 15 residues. As DNA, the CDR3 is TGTGCCAGCAGCGTCCAGGGTTTAGCCTACGGCGAGCAGTACTTC. It translates to CASSVQGLAYGEQYF.

The chain joins TRBV19 to TRBJ1-1, with 12 bases identical to TRBD1. The V gene's germline CDR1 is LNHDA and CDR2 SQIVND (reference sequence). V lost 5 bases to trimming and J lost 5 bases; unmatched junction nucleotides: 9. The CDR3 spans 16 residues. The CDR3 loop is CASSLGTGGRGTEAFF. CDR3 in DNA: TGTGCCAGTAGTCTCGGGACAGGGGGCAGGGGGACTGAAGCTTTCTTT.

The V call is TRBV6-5, the J call TRBJ1-2, with D possibly being TRBD1 (5 bases). V lost 7 bases and J lost 5, with 11 bases in between. The CDR3 covers 12 residues. The germline gives CDR1 MNHEY, CDR2 SVGAGI. CDR3 in amino acids: CASKDRQYGYTF. Written as DNA, the CDR3 is TGTGCCAGCAAAGACAGACAATATGGCTACACCTTC.

The rearrangement joins TRBV6-4 to TRBJ2-6, with a tentative D call TRBD2 (5 bases). Trimming shortened V by 6 bases and J by 0 bases, and 12 bases separated the two germline ends. The V gene's germline CDR1 is MRHNA and CDR2 SNTAGT. The CDR3 extends over 16 amino acids. Here the CDR3 DNA reads TGTGCCAGCAGCCCTACGGGATCCTCTGGGGCCAACGTCCTGACTTTC. Its protein is CASSPTGSSGANVLTF.

The chain joins TRBV7-3 to TRBJ2-2, with D tentatively TRBD1 (6 bases). The CDR3 sequence is 16 residues long. Germline V gene sequence: CDR1 SGHTA, CDR2 FQGTGA. V dropped 5 bases and J dropped 6 bases, with 19 bases sitting between them. The CDR3 sequence is CASSPATGTNAGELFF. The CDR3 bases are TGTGCCAGCAGCCCAGCTACCGGGACAAACGCCGGGGAGCTGTTTTTT.

The chain has TRBV4-1 and TRBJ2-4; the match to TRBD1 covers 10 bases. The germline CDR1 and CDR2 sequences are MGHRA and YSYEKL. The V and J ends lost 4 bases and 1 base, in that order; junction bases with no gene match: 4. The CDR3 is 16 residues long. This CDR3 is CASSLWTGGAKNIQYF. The CDR3 region has the DNA TGCGCCAGCAGCCTTTGGACAGGGGGGGCCAAAAACATTCAGTACTTC.

V usage is TRBV11-3 and J usage is TRBJ2-2; unclear D gene. This CDR3 spans 16 amino acids. With 4 bases removed from V and 1 base from J, the gap between germline ends came to 13 bases. Germline values: CDR1 SGHNT, CDR2 YENEEA. DNA of the CDR3: TGTGCCAGCAGCTCTAATAAACCATTGAACACCGGGGAGCTGTTTTTT. Encoded protein: CASSSNKPLNTGELFF.